The sequence of this T cell receptor beta chain was determined in a study of blood T cell repertoires in COVID-19. At the level of the study: Acute and convalescent COVID-19 specimens originated in the United States, Italy and Spain. From T cells, B-cell-depleted T cells, or PBMCs came the material, which was cDNA or gDNA.

Original data processing: Reference gene primer amplification in the assay estimated nucleated cell counts. The table came from immunoSEQ multiplex PCR; TCRdb's copy has only in-frame clones and leaves some out. From that table come the V and J calls and clone size; the DNA was used to work out D and trimming. Of fewer than 350,000 clones listed, approximately 85% are singletons. The CDR3 runs 14 residues. Trimming at V came to 4 bases and at J to 4 bases, leaving 5 bases not matched to a gene. CDR1 is SGHNT and CDR2 is YYREEE in the germline V gene (reference sequence). The sequenced material came from peripheral blood. The J gene is TRBJ1-5, the V gene TRBV5-4; 7 bases align to TRBD1. This TCR was sampled from a human donor in a cohort sampled during active COVID-19. CDR3 protein: CASSAQGRNQPQHF. The DNA for the CDR3 is TGTGCCAGCAGCGCACAGGGGCGGAATCAGCCCCAGCATTTT.